The 17 T cell receptor beta chains in this list originate from one sample, sequenced in a study of T cell responses to AZD1222 COVID-19 vaccine. The data were produced by immunoSEQ multiplex PCR, yet TCRdb's version contains in-frame clones alone and is incomplete. Here the sample spans about 97,000 clones, about 86% being singletons. The material sequenced was peripheral blood, taken on day 0 of AZD1222 vaccination. Source of these receptors: an adult in good health.

Remarks on this clone: One end of the junction varies from germline; a read error may be responsible. The chain couples TRBV19 to TRBJ1-5, with a weak D call TRBD1 (5 bases). The germline gives CDR1 LNHDA, CDR2 SQIVND (reference sequence). The CDR3 spans 16 residues. The CDR3 bases are TGCCACCCCCGTGGGAGCGGGGCTCATAGCAATCAGCCCCAGCATTTT. Translated, it gives CHPRGSGAHSNQPQHF.

J is TRBJ1-5 and V is TRBV30; a weak D match, TRBD1 (5 bases). The CDR3 length is 14 residues. Germline CDR1 GTSNPN, CDR2 SVGIG (reference sequence). The ends were cut back, 2 bases at V and 5 bases at J, with 13 bases in the middle. In DNA, the CDR3 is TGTGCCTGGAGTCCCCAAGGAGGGGATCAGCCCCAGCATTTT. This codes for CAWSPQGGDQPQHF.

Only one count was recorded for this clone. J is TRBJ2-1 and V is TRBV28, with TRBD2 identical over 8 bases. Germline values: CDR1 MDHEN, CDR2 SYDVKM. V trimming: 5 bases; J trimming: 0 bases; junction bases outside the gene matches: 6. The CDR3 length is 16 residues. The CDR3 sequence: CASSRTSGSSYNEQFF. The DNA of the CDR3 is TGTGCCAGCAGTCGAACTAGCGGAAGCTCCTACAATGAGCAGTTCTTC. Using reference TRBV28 and TRBJ2-1 for the parts outside the CDR3, the full variable domain is DVKVTQSSRYLVKRTGEKVFLECVQDMDHENMFWYRQDPGLGLRLIYFSYDVKMKEKGDIPEGYSVSREKKERFSLILESASTNQTSMYLCASSRTSGSSYNEQFFGPGTRLTVL.

The genes are TRBV7-2 and TRBJ1-2; no clear D gene. The CDR3 length is 13 residues. In germline, CDR1 is SGHTA, CDR2 FQGNSA. The V end lost 1 base, the J end lost 5 bases, and 8 bases lay between the germline ends. The CDR3 DNA sequence: TGTGCCAGCAGCTTAGGGCAGTTTTATGGCTACACCTTC. It specifies CASSLGQFYGYTF.

The chain employs TRBV7-9 and TRBJ2-7, with a possible D match to TRBD1 (6 bases). CDR1 and CDR2 (germline): SEHNR, FQNEAQ (reference sequence). The V and J ends lost 4 bases and 4 bases respectively, with 14 bases between them. The CDR3 is 14 amino acids. The CDR3 sequence: CASSYRDTAYEQYF. The CDR3 coding sequence is TGTGCCAGCAGCTACCGGGACACGGCGTACGAGCAGTACTTC.

This chain connects TRBV9 to TRBJ1-6, with TRBD1 matching over 7 bases. With 0 bases clipped from V and 9 bases from J, the junction kept 6 bases outside the gene matches. Germline CDR1 and CDR2: SGDLS and YYNGEE. The CDR3 has 15 amino acids. CDR3 in DNA: TGTGCCAGCAGCGTAGCGCTCCAGGGGGGTTCACCCCTCCACTTT. This encodes CASSVALQGGSPLHF. The variable domain in full, completed from reference TRBV9 and TRBJ1-6, reads DSGVTQTPKHLITATGQRVTLRCSPRSGDLSVYWYQQSLDQGLQFLIQYYNGEERAKGNILERFSAQQFPDLHSELNLSSLELGDSALYFCASSVALQGGSPLHFGNGTRLTVT.

This clone occurred a few times. V and J are TRBV6-2 or TRBV6-3 and TRBJ1-1; no clear D gene. V gave up 5 bases and J gave up 10 bases, with 17 bases separating them. Germline V gene data show CDR1 as MNHEY and CDR2 as SVGEGT. The CDR3 is made up of 13 amino acids. DNA for the CDR3: TGTGCCAGCAGTCCCAAAGTGGGCAAGGGAGCTTTCTTT. Protein sequence: CASSPKVGKGAFF.

The rearrangement uses TRBV28 and TRBJ2-4, with 8 bases matching TRBD2. CDR1 is MDHEN and CDR2 is SYDVKM in the germline V gene. J was trimmed by 9 bases and V by 2 bases; bases with no gene match: 12. CDR3 length: 16 residues. The CDR3 DNA follows: TGTGCCAGCAGTTTAGGGGGCGGGAGGTTTGTAGGCATTCAGTACTTC. Translation gives CASSLGGGRFVGIQYF.

The rearrangement uses TRBV7-2 and TRBJ2-2; D is undetermined. The CDR3 consists of 16 residues. V was cut by 0 bases and J by 0 bases, with 8 bases left in between. Germline values: CDR1 SGHTA, CDR2 FQGNSA. CDR3 nucleotides: TGTGCCAGCAGCTTAGCCGGCGGAGCGAACACCGGGGAGCTGTTTTTT. Its translation: CASSLAGGANTGELFF.

As for this clone: Other DNA sequences from this sample encode an identical CDR3 as well. This rearrangement joins TRBV4-2 to TRBJ2-2; tentatively, D is TRBD1 or TRBD2 (5 bases each). CDR1 is LGHNA, CDR2 YNFKEQ, per germline. CDR3 length: 17 residues. Trimming took off 0 bases at V and 6 bases at J, with 17 bases between the two ends. The CDR3, as DNA: TGTGCCAGCAGCCAAGATATCAGGGCGGGTGGGGCCGGGGAGCTGTTTTTT. Protein sequence: CASSQDIRAGGAGELFF.

Points on this clone: Additional DNA sequences in this sample encode the identical CDR3. The chain links TRBV30 to TRBJ1-1; D is possibly TRBD1 (5 bases). Germline CDR1 and CDR2: GTSNPN and SVGIG (reference sequence). Trimming removed 4 bases from V and 0 bases from J, with 9 bases in between. The CDR3 has 13 residues. CDR3 nucleotide sequence: TGTGCCTGGAATCGGGGCCTGAACACTGAAGCTTTCTTT. Translating gives CAWNRGLNTEAFF.

This clone showed up just once. This rearrangement joins TRBV28 to TRBJ2-1; D call uncertain. Trimming stripped 3 bases from V and 0 bases from J, with 9 bases between. From germline, CDR1 is MDHEN and CDR2 SYDVKM. The CDR3 length is 15 residues. The CDR3 here is CASSLTRVSYNEQFF. DNA for the CDR3: TGTGCCAGCAGTTTGACAAGGGTCTCCTACAATGAGCAGTTCTTC.

This clone was observed a handful of times. This chain uses TRBV27 with TRBJ1-2; D is unclear. Germline values: CDR1 MNHEY, CDR2 SMNVEV (reference sequence). V was clipped by 5 bases and J by 1 base, with 11 bases between them. The CDR3 spans 14 residues. CDR3 coding DNA: TGTGCCAGCAGTACCAGCCCCCTTAACTATGGCTACACCTTC. Protein sequence: CASSTSPLNYGYTF.

The rearrangement links TRBV28 to TRBJ1-5; 9 nucleotides line up with TRBD1. Trimming cost V 4 bases and J 7 bases; bases outside gene matches: 17. Looked up from germline, CDR1 is MDHEN and CDR2 is SYDVKM. CDR3 length: 18 residues. The CDR3 sequence: CASSYPYSGTGIGQPQHF. In DNA form, the CDR3 reads TGTGCCAGCAGTTACCCATACTCCGGGACAGGGATTGGGCAGCCCCAGCATTTT.

The chain couples TRBV7-9 to TRBJ1-2; D is ambiguous. The CDR3 runs to 14 residues. Trimming left V 4 bases short and J 5 bases short, with 14 bases between. The germline CDR1 and CDR2 sequences are SEHNR and FQNEAQ (reference sequence). The CDR3, as DNA: TGTGCCAGCAGCTCAGGCAGTCCGGTTTATGGCTACACCTTC. This sequence encodes CASSSGSPVYGYTF.

CDR3 protein: CASSLPYRAAEQFF. The CDR3 bases are TGTGCCAGCAGCTTACCATACCGGGCAGCTGAGCAGTTCTTC. The chain is built from TRBV7-2 and TRBJ2-1; D unresolved. Trimming stripped 2 bases from V and 9 bases from J, with 14 bases between. CDR3 size: 14 residues. Germline lookup yields CDR1 SGHTA and CDR2 FQGNSA.

The chain is built from TRBV29-1 and TRBJ1-2, with a possible D match to TRBD1 (5 bases). Trimming took 1 base from V and 8 from J, leaving 17 bases between them. In germline, CDR1 is SQVTM, CDR2 ANQGSEA. CDR3 length equals 14 residues. The CDR3 DNA reads as TGCAGCGTTGAAGGGTCGGGGGGAATCGGCGGCTACACCTTC. Translated, it gives CSVEGSGGIGGYTF.